This TCR beta chain was captured in a study of OX40 agonist ivuxolimab in advanced cancers. Only in-frame clones appear in the TCRdb table, and some are missing; sequencing was by immunoSEQ multiplex PCR. The sample contains 75,000 to 100,000 clones, under 90% of which appear only once. The CDR3 sequence is 15 residues long. With 5 bases clipped from V and 5 bases from J, the junction kept 12 bases outside the gene matches. Germline V gene lookup returns CDR1 SGHNT and CDR2 YENEEA. The receptor was derived from an adult with an advanced solid tumor such as melanoma, head and neck, liver or kidney cancer. This rearrangement joins TRBV11-3 to TRBJ2-7; 7 bases align to TRBD1. The material sequenced was CD4+ or CD8+ T cells sorted from blood, taken in a trial of the OX40 agonist ivuxolimab. The CDR3 protein is CASSLASTGIHEQYF. The CDR3 DNA reads TGTGCCAGCAGCCTCGCTTCGACAGGGATCCACGAGCAGTACTTC.